This T cell receptor beta chain was found in a study of graft-versus-host responses after intestinal transplantation. Study in general: For approximately three years after anti-thymocyte globulin induction, all recipients took tacrolimus and steroids. Findings of the study overall: Detection of GvH clones occurred in recipient marrow, and some had their first appearance in ileum or blood.

With regard to this clone: Its target is unknown.

Generated by immunoSEQ multiplex PCR, the TCRdb table keeps only in-frame clones and is missing some. This table holds about 17,000 clones, 75% to 85% found once. The starting material, graft tissue, was processed to release intraepithelial and lamina propria lymphocytes. The CDR3 consists of 14 residues. V shed 7 bases and J 5 bases; nucleotides not matched to a gene: 10. Germline assignment: CDR1 MDHEN and CDR2 SYDVKM. The receptor was derived from a human patient who received an intestinal transplant, so some T cells may come from the graft donor. J is TRBJ2-7 and V is TRBV28, with 8 bases fitting TRBD2. Sequenced here: ileum tissue, sampled about 100 days after intestinal transplant. CDR3 loop: CASTWTSILDEQYF. The CDR3 region has the DNA TGTGCCAGCACATGGACTAGCATTCTCGACGAGCAGTACTTC.